This TCR beta chain was captured in a study of T cells in localized non-small cell lung cancer. Germline values: CDR1 MDHEN, CDR2 SYDVKM. V was cut by 2 bases and J by 1 base, with 2 bases left in between. CDR3 size: 12 residues. The method was immunoSEQ multiplex PCR; TCRdb's version includes in-frame clones alone and lacks a portion of them. The sample includes around 26,000 clones, about nine tenths of them seen just once. Here the sequenced sample was peripheral blood, taken before any cancer treatment. This receptor was identified in a female donor older than 55 with stage II squamous cell lung carcinoma. The genes are TRBV28 and TRBJ1-1; D not resolved. The CDR3 region is CASSLQNTEAFF. The CDR3 DNA sequence: TGTGCCAGCAGTTTACAGAACACTGAAGCTTTCTTT.